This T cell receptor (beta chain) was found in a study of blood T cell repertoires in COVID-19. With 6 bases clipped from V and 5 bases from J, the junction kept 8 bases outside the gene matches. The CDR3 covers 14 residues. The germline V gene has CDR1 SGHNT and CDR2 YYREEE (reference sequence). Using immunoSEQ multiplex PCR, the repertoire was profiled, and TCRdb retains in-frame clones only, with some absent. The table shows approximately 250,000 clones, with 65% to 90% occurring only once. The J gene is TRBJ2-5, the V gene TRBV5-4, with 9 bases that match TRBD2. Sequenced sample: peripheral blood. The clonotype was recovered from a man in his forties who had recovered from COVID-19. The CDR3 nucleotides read TGTGCCAGCAAGGTAGCGGGAGCCGACGAGACCCAGTACTTC. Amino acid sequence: CASKVAGADETQYF. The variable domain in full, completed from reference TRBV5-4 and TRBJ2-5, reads ETGVTQSPTHLIKTRGQQVTLRCSSQSGHNTVSWYQQALGQGPQFIFQYYREEENGRGNFPPRFSGLQFPNYSSELNVNALELDDSALYLCASKVAGADETQYFGPGTRLLVL.